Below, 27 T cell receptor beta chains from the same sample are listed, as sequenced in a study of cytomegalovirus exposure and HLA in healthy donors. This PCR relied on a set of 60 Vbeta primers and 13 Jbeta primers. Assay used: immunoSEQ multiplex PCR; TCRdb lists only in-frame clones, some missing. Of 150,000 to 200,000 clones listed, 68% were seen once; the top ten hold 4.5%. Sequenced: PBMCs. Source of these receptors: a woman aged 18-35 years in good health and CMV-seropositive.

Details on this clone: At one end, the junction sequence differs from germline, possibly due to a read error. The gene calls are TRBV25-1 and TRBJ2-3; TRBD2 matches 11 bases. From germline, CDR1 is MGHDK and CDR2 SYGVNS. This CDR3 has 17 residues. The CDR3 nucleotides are TGTGCCAGCAGTGAATCCCTCACTAGCGGGAGCATAGATACGCAGTATTTT. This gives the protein CASSESLTSGSIDTQYF.

CDR3 region: CASSVRRDGSYEQYF. DNA for the CDR3: TGTGCCAGCAGCGTTCGGCGGGACGGGTCCTACGAGCAGTACTTC. The chain combines TRBV7-9 with TRBJ2-7; D perhaps matches TRBD2 (6 bases). The germline CDR1 and CDR2 sequences are SEHNR and FQNEAQ (reference sequence). The CDR3 is 15 residues long. V lost 5 bases and J lost 1, with 15 bases in between.

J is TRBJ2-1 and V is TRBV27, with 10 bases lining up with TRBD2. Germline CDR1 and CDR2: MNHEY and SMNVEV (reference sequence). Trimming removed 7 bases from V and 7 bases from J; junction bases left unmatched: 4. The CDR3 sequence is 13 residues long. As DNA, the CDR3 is TGTGCCAGCATGGGACTAGCGTTAAATGAGCAGTTCTTC. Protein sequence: CASMGLALNEQFF.

The CDR3 DNA reads as TGTGCCAGCAACCCAATGGGGGGGATACAAGAGACCCAGTACTTC. This gives the protein CASNPMGGIQETQYF. The chain uses TRBV7-8 and TRBJ2-5; 7 nucleotides align to TRBD2. This CDR3 spans 15 amino acids. V lost 7 bases to trimming and J lost 2 bases; unmatched junction nucleotides: 10. CDR1 is SGHVS, CDR2 FQNEAQ, per germline.

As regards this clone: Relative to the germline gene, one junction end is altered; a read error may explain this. The CDR3 here is CASSLGTLQGTQETQYF. The CDR3, as DNA: TGTGCTAGCAGCTTAGGAACCCTCCAGGGGACCCAAGAGACCCAGTACTTC. V gene TRBV7-7 combines with J gene TRBJ2-5, with a weak D call TRBD1 (6 bases). Germline assignment: CDR1 SSHAT and CDR2 FNYEAQ (reference sequence). The CDR3 is made up of 17 amino acids.

CDR3 coding DNA: TGTGCCAGCAGCTTAAGGCCGACAGGGTGCCACAATCAGCCCCAGCATTTT. This codes for CASSLRPTGCHNQPQHF. V usage is TRBV7-3 and J usage is TRBJ1-5; 7 bases agree with TRBD1. J lost 3 bases, V lost 1 base, and 9 bases had no gene match. The CDR3 consists of 17 residues. Germline CDR1 SGHTA, CDR2 FQGTGA.

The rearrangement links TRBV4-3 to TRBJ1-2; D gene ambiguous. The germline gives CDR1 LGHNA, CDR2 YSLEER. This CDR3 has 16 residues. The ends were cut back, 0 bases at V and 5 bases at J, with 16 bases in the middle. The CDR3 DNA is TGCGCCAGCAGCCAAGATGCGGCTCTAACTATATATGGCTACACCTTC. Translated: CASSQDAALTIYGYTF.

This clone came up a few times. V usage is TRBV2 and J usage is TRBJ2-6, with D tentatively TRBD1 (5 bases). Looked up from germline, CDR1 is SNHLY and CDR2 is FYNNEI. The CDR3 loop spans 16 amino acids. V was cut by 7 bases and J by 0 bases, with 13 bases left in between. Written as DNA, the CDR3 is TGTGCCAGCACCGATGGACAACTCTCTGGGGCCAACGTCCTGACTTTC. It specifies CASTDGQLSGANVLTF.

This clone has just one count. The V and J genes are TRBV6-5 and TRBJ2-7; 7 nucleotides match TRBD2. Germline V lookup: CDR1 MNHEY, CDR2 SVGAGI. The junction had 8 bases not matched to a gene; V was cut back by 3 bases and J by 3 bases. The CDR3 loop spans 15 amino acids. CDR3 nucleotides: TGTGCCAGCAGTTATGTGGGAGGGGTAGGCTACGAGCAGTACTTC. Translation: CASSYVGGVGYEQYF.

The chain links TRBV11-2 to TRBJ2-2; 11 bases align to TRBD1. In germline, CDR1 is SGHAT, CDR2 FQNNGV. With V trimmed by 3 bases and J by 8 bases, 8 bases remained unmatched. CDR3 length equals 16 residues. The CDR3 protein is CASSFSKGQGEGELFF. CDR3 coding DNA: TGTGCCAGCAGCTTTTCAAAGGGACAGGGGGAAGGGGAGCTGTTTTTT.

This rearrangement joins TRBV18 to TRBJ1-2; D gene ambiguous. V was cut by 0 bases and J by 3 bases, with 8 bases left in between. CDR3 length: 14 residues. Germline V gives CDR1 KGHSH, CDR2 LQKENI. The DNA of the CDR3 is TGTGCCAGCTCACCACCAGCGCGGTACTATGGCTACACCTTC. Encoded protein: CASSPPARYYGYTF. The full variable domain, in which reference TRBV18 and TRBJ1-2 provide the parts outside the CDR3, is NAGVMQNPRHLVRRRGQEARLRCSPMKGHSHVYWYRQLPEEGLKFMVYLQKENIIDESGMPKERFSAEFPKEGPSILRIQQVVRGDSAAYFCASSPPARYYGYTFGSGTRLTVV.

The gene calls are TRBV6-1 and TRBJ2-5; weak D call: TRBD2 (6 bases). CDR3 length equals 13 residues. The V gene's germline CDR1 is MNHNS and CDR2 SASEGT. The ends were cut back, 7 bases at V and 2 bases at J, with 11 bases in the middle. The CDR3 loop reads CASNKGGQETQYF. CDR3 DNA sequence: TGTGCCAGCAATAAAGGAGGGCAAGAGACCCAGTACTTC.

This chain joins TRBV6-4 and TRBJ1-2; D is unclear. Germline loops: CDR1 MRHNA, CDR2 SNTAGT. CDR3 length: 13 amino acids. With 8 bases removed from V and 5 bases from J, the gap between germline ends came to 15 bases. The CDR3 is CASPRLNAYGYTF. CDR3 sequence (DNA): TGTGCCAGCCCAAGACTGAACGCTTATGGCTACACCTTC.

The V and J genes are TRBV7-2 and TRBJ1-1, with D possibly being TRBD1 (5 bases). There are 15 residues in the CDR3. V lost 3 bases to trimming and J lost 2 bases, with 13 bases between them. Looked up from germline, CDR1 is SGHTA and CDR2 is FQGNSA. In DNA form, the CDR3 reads TGTGCCAGCAGCTTGATTTGGGGGGGTAACACTGAAGCTTTCTTT. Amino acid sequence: CASSLIWGGNTEAFF. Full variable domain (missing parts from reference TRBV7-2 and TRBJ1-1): GAGVSQSPSNKVTEKGKDVELRCDPISGHTALYWYRQSLGQGLEFLIYFQGNSAPDKSGLPSDRFSAERTGGSVSTLTIQRTQQEDSAVYLCASSLIWGGNTEAFFGQGTRLTVV.

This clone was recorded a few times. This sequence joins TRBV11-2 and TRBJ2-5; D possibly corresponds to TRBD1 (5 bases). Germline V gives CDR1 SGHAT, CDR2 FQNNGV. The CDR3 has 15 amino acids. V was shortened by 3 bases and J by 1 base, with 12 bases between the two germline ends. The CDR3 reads CASSFDRLTQETQYF. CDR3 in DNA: TGTGCCAGCAGCTTTGACAGACTCACCCAAGAGACCCAGTACTTC. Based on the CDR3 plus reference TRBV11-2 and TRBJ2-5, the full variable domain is EAGVAQSPRYKIIEKRQSVAFWCNPISGHATLYWYQQILGQGPKLLIQFQNNGVVDDSQLPKDRFSAERLKGVDSTLKIQPAKLEDSAVYLCASSFDRLTQETQYFGPGTRLLVL.

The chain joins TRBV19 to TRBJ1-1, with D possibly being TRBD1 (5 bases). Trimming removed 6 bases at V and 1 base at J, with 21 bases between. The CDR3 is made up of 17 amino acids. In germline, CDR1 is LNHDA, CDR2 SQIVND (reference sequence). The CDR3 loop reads CASRSLAGTPPNTEAFF. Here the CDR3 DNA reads TGTGCCAGTAGGAGCTTGGCAGGGACTCCGCCGAACACTGAAGCTTTCTTT.

The CDR3 DNA reads TGTGCCATAAACACAGCGAACACTGAAGCTTTCTTT. Protein sequence: CAINTANTEAFF. The chain has TRBV10-3 and TRBJ1-1; no reliable D call. CDR1 and CDR2 (germline): ENHRY, SYGVKD. Trimming took 9 bases from V and 1 from J, leaving 9 bases between them. The CDR3 is 12 amino acids.

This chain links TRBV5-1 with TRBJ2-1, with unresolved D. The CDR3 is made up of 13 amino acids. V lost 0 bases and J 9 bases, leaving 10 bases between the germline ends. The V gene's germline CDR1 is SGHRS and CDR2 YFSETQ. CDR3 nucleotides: TGCGCCAGCAGCTTGGGAGGCTCATCTGAGCAGTTCTTC. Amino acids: CASSLGGSSEQFF. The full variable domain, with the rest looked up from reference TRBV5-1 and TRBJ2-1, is KAGVTQTPRYLIKTRGQQVTLSCSPISGHRSVSWYQQTPGQGLQFLFEYFSETQRNKGNFPGRFSGRQFSNSRSEMNVSTLELGDSALYLCASSLGGSSEQFFGPGTRLTVL.

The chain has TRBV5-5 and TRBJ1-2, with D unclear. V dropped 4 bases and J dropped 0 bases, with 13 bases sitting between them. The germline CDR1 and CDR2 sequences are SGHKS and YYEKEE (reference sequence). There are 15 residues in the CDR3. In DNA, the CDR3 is TGTGCCAGCAGCGCCCCCGAACTAGCTAACTATGGCTACACCTTC. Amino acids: CASSAPELANYGYTF.

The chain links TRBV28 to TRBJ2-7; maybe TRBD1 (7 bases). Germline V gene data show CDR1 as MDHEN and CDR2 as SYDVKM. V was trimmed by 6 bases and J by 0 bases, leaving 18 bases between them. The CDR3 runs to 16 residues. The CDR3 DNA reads TGTGCCAGCAGGGACCCGGAGGGACAGAGCTCCTACGAGCAGTACTTC. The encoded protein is CASRDPEGQSSYEQYF. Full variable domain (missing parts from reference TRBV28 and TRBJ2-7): DVKVTQSSRYLVKRTGEKVFLECVQDMDHENMFWYRQDPGLGLRLIYFSYDVKMKEKGDIPEGYSVSREKKERFSLILESASTNQTSMYLCASRDPEGQSSYEQYFGPGTRLTVT.

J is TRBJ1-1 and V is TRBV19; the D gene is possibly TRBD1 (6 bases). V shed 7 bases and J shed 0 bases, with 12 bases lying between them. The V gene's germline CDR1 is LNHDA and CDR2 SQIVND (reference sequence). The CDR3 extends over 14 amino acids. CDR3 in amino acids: CASTPGQVNTEAFF. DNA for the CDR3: TGTGCCAGTACCCCGGGACAAGTGAACACTGAAGCTTTCTTT.

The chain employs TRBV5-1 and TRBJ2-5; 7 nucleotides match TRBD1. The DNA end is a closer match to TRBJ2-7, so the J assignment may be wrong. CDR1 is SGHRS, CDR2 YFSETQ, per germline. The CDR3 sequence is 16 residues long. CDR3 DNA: TGCGCCAGCAGCTTGCAGGGGACAGTTAGCCCCTACGAGCAGTACTTC. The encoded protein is CASSLQGTVSPYEQYF.

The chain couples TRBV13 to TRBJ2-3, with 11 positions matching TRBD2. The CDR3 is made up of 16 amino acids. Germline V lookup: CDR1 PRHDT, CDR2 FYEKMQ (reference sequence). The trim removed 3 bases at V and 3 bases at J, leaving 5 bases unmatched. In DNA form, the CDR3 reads TGTGCCAGCAGCTTGCTAGCGGGAGGTATTACAGATACGCAGTATTTT. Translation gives CASSLLAGGITDTQYF.

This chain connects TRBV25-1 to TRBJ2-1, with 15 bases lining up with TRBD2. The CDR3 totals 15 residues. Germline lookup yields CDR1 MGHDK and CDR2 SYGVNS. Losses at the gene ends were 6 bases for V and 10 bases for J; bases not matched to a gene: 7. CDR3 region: CASSPGLAGGGEQFF. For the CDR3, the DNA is TGTGCCAGCAGCCCGGGACTAGCGGGAGGAGGGGAGCAGTTCTTC.

The CDR3 region is CASRRTGGGLEQYF. The CDR3, as DNA: TGTGCCAGCAGGCGGACAGGGGGGGGACTGGAGCAGTACTTC. The chain links TRBV2 to TRBJ2-7; 10 bases are shared with TRBD1. V shed 6 bases, J shed 7 bases, and the junction held 9 bases outside the gene matches. This CDR3 is built from 14 residues. Germline lookup yields CDR1 SNHLY and CDR2 FYNNEI.

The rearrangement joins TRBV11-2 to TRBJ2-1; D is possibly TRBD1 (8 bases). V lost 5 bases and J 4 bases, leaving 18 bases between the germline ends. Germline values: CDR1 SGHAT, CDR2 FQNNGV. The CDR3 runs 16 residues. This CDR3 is CASSPRGREWYNEQFF. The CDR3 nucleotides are TGTGCCAGCAGCCCCAGGGGGCGGGAGTGGTACAATGAGCAGTTCTTC.

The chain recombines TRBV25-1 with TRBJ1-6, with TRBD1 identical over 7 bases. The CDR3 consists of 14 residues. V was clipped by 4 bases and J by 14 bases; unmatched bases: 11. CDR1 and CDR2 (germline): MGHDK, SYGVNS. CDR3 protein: CASSVGDSFSTLHF. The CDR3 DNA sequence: TGTGCCAGCAGTGTCGGGGACAGTTTTTCGACCCTCCACTTT.